A selection of T cell receptor beta chains follows, all from one sample in a study of beta chain features in type 1 diabetes. TCRdb keeps only in-frame clones here, not all; method: immunoSEQ multiplex PCR. Of 250,000 or so clones in the sample, approximately 15% were seen once. The sequenced sample consisted of naive CD4+ T cells from blood. The origin of the receptors is a man aged 25 to 45 with type 1 diabetes. CDR3s include the opening cysteine and the closing phenylalanine or tryptophan. D genes are given only for firm matches. Expanded clones get a size class; other rows say once, few or many, or leave the size out.

-,TRBV29-1,TRBJ2-3,TRBD2,TGCAGCGTTGAAGGTCCCAGGACTAGCGGGAGGGCTCTGACAGATACGCAGTATTTT,CSVEGPRTSGRALTDTQYF
few,TRBV6-5,TRBJ1-1,TRBD1,TGTGCCAGCAGCCCCGACAGGGACACTGAAGCTTTCTTT,CASSPDRDTEAFF
few,TRBV18,TRBJ2-7,-,TGTGCCAGCTCACTTCCCGTGACAGAAATCCACGAGCAGTACTTC,CASSLPVTEIHEQYF
once,TRBV27,TRBJ2-4,-,TGTGCCAGCAGTCCGGGACATCTAGCCAAAAACATTCAGTACTTC,CASSPGHLAKNIQYF
few,TRBV30,TRBJ2-7,-,TGTGCCTGGAGTAGTAAGCTCGTCGAGCAGTACTTC,CAWSSKLVEQYF
-,TRBV30,TRBJ2-7,-,TGTGCCTGGAGCCCCGGGACACTCTCCTACGAGCAGTACTTC,CAWSPGTLSYEQYF
-,TRBV11-2,TRBJ2-1,TRBD2,TGTGCCAGCAGCTTAAACCCTAGCGGGGCATACAATGAGCAGTTCTTC,CASSLNPSGAYNEQFF
-,TRBV6-5,TRBJ1-1,-,TGTGCCAGCAGTCCCCAGGGAGGAATTGAAGCTTTCTTT,CASSPQGGIEAFF
few,TRBV6-6,TRBJ2-3,TRBD2,TGTGCCAGCAGAACTAGCGTAACAGATACGCAGTATTTT,CASRTSVTDTQYF
-,TRBV29-1,TRBJ1-4,-,TGCAGCGCTCGAGACAGAAATGAAAAACTGTTTTTT,CSARDRNEKLFF
few,TRBV18,TRBJ1-1,-,TGTGCCAGCTCACACGGACAGAACACTGAAGCTTTCTTT,CASSHGQNTEAFF
few,TRBV30,TRBJ2-3,TRBD2,TGTGCCTGGAGCGAAACTCTAGCGGCCTTCACAGATACGCAGTATTTT,CAWSETLAAFTDTQYF
-,TRBV6-1,TRBJ2-2,-,TGTGCCAGCAGCTCAGGGTTTGTTGACACCGGGGAGCTGTTTTTT,CASSSGFVDTGELFF
few,TRBV6-5,TRBJ2-1,-,TGTGCCAGCAGTTACGAGGGCCCCAATATCAATGAGCAGTTCTTC,CASSYEGPNINEQFF
few,TRBV2,TRBJ1-2,TRBD1,TGTGCCAGCACCATCGACAGGGGAAGAGGCTACACCTTC,CASTIDRGRGYTF
-,TRBV5-1,TRBJ1-1,-,TGCGCCAGCAGCAACACAGGCCCCGAGAACACTGAAGCTTTCTTT,CASSNTGPENTEAFF
-,TRBV6-1,TRBJ1-1,-,TGTGCCAGCAGCGGTACATGGAGCACTGAAGCTTTCTTT,CASSGTWSTEAFF
few,TRBV7-9,TRBJ1-1,TRBD1,TGTGCCAGCAGCTTCGTGAGGGGGCAAGGGGACACTGAAGCTTTCTTT,CASSFVRGQGDTEAFF
few,TRBV5-1,TRBJ2-7,TRBD2,TGCGCCAGCAGCTTGGGGTTAGCGGGAGACGAGCAGTACTTC,CASSLGLAGDEQYF
-,TRBV6-5,TRBJ1-2,-,TGTGCCAGCAGTTACTCGTTGGCCAGCGGATATGGCTACACCTTC,CASSYSLASGYGYTF
few,TRBV6-1,TRBJ2-4,-,TGTGCCAGCAGTGAGCGGCAGAATGCCAAAAACATTCAGTACTTC,CASSERQNAKNIQYF
-,TRBV5-4,TRBJ1-5,-,TGTGCCAGCAGCTTGGACAGGGGCAATCAGCCCCAGCATTTT,CASSLDRGNQPQHF
-,TRBV30,TRBJ1-3,TRBD1,TGTGCCTGGACCCGGGACAGGGGGCGAAGGAACACCATATATTTT,CAWTRDRGRRNTIYF
few,TRBV7-2,TRBJ2-3,-,TGTGCCAGCAGCGTTTGGGGGCGAGATACGCAGTATTTT,CASSVWGRDTQYF
few,TRBV30,TRBJ1-6,TRBD1,TGTGCCTGGGGGGACAGGGACTCACCCCTCCACTTT,CAWGDRDSPLHF
-,TRBV19,TRBJ2-5,-,TGTGCCAGTAGTATGTTACTACAAGAGACCCAGTACTTC,CASSMLLQETQYF
few,TRBV5-4,TRBJ2-7,TRBD1,TGTGCCAGCAGCTCACGGACAGGAACCTCCTACGAGCAGTACTTC,CASSSRTGTSYEQYF
-,TRBV7-8,TRBJ2-7,TRBD1,TGTGCCAGCAGCTTTAGCCGGGACAGGGCCTACGAGCAGTACTTC,CASSFSRDRAYEQYF
few,TRBV29-1,TRBJ2-7,-,TGCAGCGCTCATGACGGGGTCTACTACGAGCAGTACTTC,CSAHDGVYYEQYF
-,TRBV29-1,TRBJ2-1,TRBD2,TGCAGCTCCCTGAAGGGAGCGGGAGGGTCGGAGCAGTTCTTC,CSSLKGAGGSEQFF
few,TRBV15,TRBJ2-5,TRBD2,TGTGCCACCAGCAACCCACTAGCGGGAGTCTTTGTGCGAGAGACCCAGTACTTC,CATSNPLAGVFVRETQYF
-,TRBV30,TRBJ1-2,-,TGTGCCTGGAGTGAGCAAGCGACCTCCTATGGCTACACCTTC,CAWSEQATSYGYTF
-,TRBV27,TRBJ2-3,-,TGTGCCAGCAGTTTATCTTTCGCGGGCACAGATACGCAGTATTTT,CASSLSFAGTDTQYF
-,TRBV5-4,TRBJ2-1,TRBD2,TGTGCCAGCAGCCCCCAGCCGGCCGGGACTAGCGGGGGCGGCAATGAGCAGTTCTTC,CASSPQPAGTSGGGNEQFF
-,TRBV9,TRBJ2-7,TRBD1,TGTGCCAGCAGCGTAGATGGGACAGGGTACGAGCAGTACTTC,CASSVDGTGYEQYF
-,TRBV30,TRBJ1-6,-,TGTGCCTGGCAGCCGGGACAATATAATTCACCCCTCCACTTT,CAWQPGQYNSPLHF
-,TRBV6-4,TRBJ2-1,-,TGTGCCAGCAGCGGGGGAAACTACAATGAGCAGTTCTTC,CASSGGNYNEQFF
few,TRBV5-1,TRBJ1-5,-,TGCGCCAGCAGCTTGGAGGGGGGGCAGCCCCAGCATTTT,CASSLEGGQPQHF
-,TRBV6-4,TRBJ1-6,-,TGTGCCAGCAGTGCCGGGTTTAATTCACCCCTCCACTTT,CASSAGFNSPLHF
few,TRBV10-1,TRBJ2-5,-,TGCGCCAGCAGCCCTCGGACCAGCGGGACCCAGTACTTC,CASSPRTSGTQYF